The next 24 T cell receptor beta chains were all read from a single sample in a study of blood T cell repertoires in COVID-19. The method was immunoSEQ multiplex PCR; TCRdb's version includes in-frame clones alone and lacks a portion of them. The table has 70,000 to 100,000 clones, roughly 90% seen once. The sequenced sample consisted of peripheral blood. The receptor set was obtained from a man between 60 and 70 years old with acute or convalescent COVID-19.

The rearrangement uses TRBV11-3 and TRBJ1-2; D possibly corresponds to TRBD1 (5 bases). V gave up 5 bases and J gave up 7 bases, with 20 bases separating them. The CDR3 covers 15 residues. Germline assignment: CDR1 SGHNT and CDR2 YENEEA. CDR3 coding DNA: TGTGCCAGCAGCCCCCCCGACCCAGGGATAAGTGGCTACACCTTC. The encoded protein is CASSPPDPGISGYTF.

This chain joins TRBV20-1 and TRBJ1-1; possible D gene TRBD1, 5 bases. The CDR3 spans 15 residues. Trimming removed 3 bases at V and 4 bases at J, with 18 bases between. Per the germline V gene, CDR1 is DFQATT and CDR2 is SNEGSKA (reference sequence). The CDR3: CSASGTGGMSTEAFF. The CDR3 DNA reads TGCAGTGCTAGTGGAACCGGGGGAATGAGCACTGAAGCTTTCTTT.

The chain has TRBV15 and TRBJ2-6; D is perhaps TRBD1 (5 bases). Trimming pared 4 bases from V and 0 bases from J, leaving 10 bases between. CDR1 is LNHNV, CDR2 YYDKDF, per germline (reference sequence). The CDR3 extends over 16 amino acids. The CDR3 DNA is TGTGCCACCAGCAAGGCAGGGCTCTCTGGGGCCAACGTCCTGACTTTC. Encoded protein: CATSKAGLSGANVLTF. The complete variable domain, with remaining parts taken from reference TRBV15 and TRBJ2-6, reads DAMVIQNPRYQVTQFGKPVTLSCSQTLNHNVMYWYQQKSSQAPKLLFHYYDKDFNNEADTPDNFQSRRPNTSFCFLDIRSPGLGDTAMYLCATSKAGLSGANVLTFGAGSRLTVL.

The rearrangement joins TRBV7-8 to TRBJ1-4, with 9 nucleotides matching TRBD1. Germline CDR1 SGHVS, CDR2 FQNEAQ. The CDR3 has 14 amino acids. Trimming at V came to 4 bases and at J to 8 bases, leaving 5 bases not matched to a gene. CDR3 amino acids: CASSSQGAGEKLFF. In DNA form, the CDR3 reads TGTGCCAGCAGCTCACAGGGGGCTGGGGAAAAACTGTTTTTT.

The rearrangement uses TRBV28 and TRBJ2-3, with D perhaps matching TRBD2 (6 bases). The CDR3 is 19 amino acids. V lost 2 bases and J 0 bases, leaving 21 bases between the germline ends. CDR1 is MDHEN and CDR2 is SYDVKM in the germline V gene. Here the CDR3 reads CASSLPGTSHSSSTDTQYF. CDR3 bases: TGTGCCAGCAGTTTACCCGGGACTTCCCATTCCTCTAGCACAGATACGCAGTATTTT.

The J gene is TRBJ2-1, the V gene TRBV7-6, with D possibly being TRBD2 (6 bases). Germline V gene sequence: CDR1 SGHVS, CDR2 FNYEAQ. Between the trimmed V and J ends, which lost 6 bases and 4 bases, there was a span of 16 bases. CDR3 length: 15 residues. The CDR3 reads CASSASERAYNEQFF. CDR3 DNA sequence: TGTGCCAGCAGTGCCTCTGAGCGGGCGTACAATGAGCAGTTCTTC.

This chain joins TRBV21-1 and TRBJ1-1; the DNA was not used to check the table's D call, TRBD1. TRBV21-1 is given as a pseudogene. CDR3 length: 16 residues. CDR3 loop: CASSPQESGWSTEAFF. The CDR3 nucleotides read TGTGCCAGCAGCCCCCAGGAATCAGGGTGGTCCACTGAAGCTTTCTTT.

This sequence joins TRBV5-6 and TRBJ1-2; the match to TRBD1 covers 7 bases. Germline loops: CDR1 SGHDT, CDR2 YYEEEE. The ends lost 3 bases at V and 4 bases at J; junction bases unmatched: 9. This CDR3 is built from 15 residues. The CDR3 DNA reads as TGTGCCAGCAGCTGGGGGGACAGATCCTTCTATGGCTACACCTTC. As protein: CASSWGDRSFYGYTF.

The chain joins TRBV11-3 to TRBJ2-1, with unresolved D. V was clipped by 1 base and J by 6 bases, with 10 bases between them. This CDR3 has 14 residues. Germline V gene sequence: CDR1 SGHNT, CDR2 YENEEA. The chain's CDR3 is CASSLVQIGNEQFF. The DNA of the CDR3 is TGTGCCAGCAGCTTAGTACAGATAGGCAATGAGCAGTTCTTC. Together with reference TRBV11-3 and TRBJ2-1, the CDR3 gives the full variable domain: EAGVVQSPRYKIIEKKQPVAFWCNPISGHNTLYWYLQNLGQGPELLIRYENEEAVDDSQLPKDRFSAERLKGVDSTLKIQPAELGDSAVYLCASSLVQIGNEQFFGPGTRLTVL.

The rearrangement links TRBV5-1 to TRBJ1-6; 11 positions match TRBD1. J gave up 10 bases and V 0 bases, and 0 bases lay outside the gene matches. Germline CDR1 and CDR2: SGHRS and YFSETQ. CDR3 length: 14 residues. The CDR3 nucleotides read TGCGCCAGCAGCTTGGGGACAGGGGGCTCACCCCTCCACTTT. Translated: CASSLGTGGSPLHF.

The chain has TRBV28 and TRBJ1-1; 11 bases fit TRBD1. Looked up from germline, CDR1 is MDHEN and CDR2 is SYDVKM. After removal of 4 bases from V and 6 bases from J, the junction contained 4 bases not matched to a gene. The CDR3 consists of 14 residues. CDR3 sequence: CASSSTGQGAEAFF. The CDR3 nucleotides are TGTGCCAGCAGTTCTACGGGACAGGGGGCTGAAGCTTTCTTT.

This chain links TRBV19 with TRBJ1-1; no definite D call. Germline loops: CDR1 LNHDA, CDR2 SQIVND (reference sequence). The length of the CDR3 is 14 residues. V was cut by 0 bases and J by 5 bases, with 10 bases left in between. CDR3 in amino acids: CASSIDFTGTEAFF. As DNA, the CDR3 is TGTGCCAGTAGTATAGATTTCACGGGAACTGAAGCTTTCTTT. The full variable domain, completed using reference TRBV19 and TRBJ1-1, is DGGITQSPKYLFRKEGQNVTLSCEQNLNHDAMYWYRQDPGQGLRLIYYSQIVNDFQKGDIAEGYSVSREKKESFPLTVTSAQKNPTAFYLCASSIDFTGTEAFFGQGTRLTVV.

This clone was detected only a few times. The DNA for the CDR3 is TGTGCCAGCAGCAGAGGCCCGATGGGCGAGCAGTACTTC. Its protein is CASSRGPMGEQYF. J is TRBJ2-7 and V is TRBV6-5; D ambiguous. Looked up from germline, CDR1 is MNHEY and CDR2 is SVGAGI. The CDR3 consists of 13 residues. V lost 6 bases and J 6 bases, leaving 15 bases between the germline ends.

This clone was observed once. The gene calls are TRBV19 and TRBJ1-1; D not resolved. Germline V gives CDR1 LNHDA, CDR2 SQIVND (reference sequence). V lost 0 bases to trimming and J lost 5 bases, with 7 bases between them. CDR3 length: 13 residues. This CDR3 is CASSIDLETEAFF. CDR3 DNA sequence: TGTGCCAGTAGTATAGATCTGGAGACTGAAGCTTTCTTT. Full variable domain (rest looked up from reference TRBV19 and TRBJ1-1): DGGITQSPKYLFRKEGQNVTLSCEQNLNHDAMYWYRQDPGQGLRLIYYSQIVNDFQKGDIAEGYSVSREKKESFPLTVTSAQKNPTAFYLCASSIDLETEAFFGQGTRLTVV.

The chain has TRBV2 and TRBJ2-1; the match to TRBD2 covers 7 bases. V lost 4 bases to trimming and J lost 0 bases; unmatched junction nucleotides: 3. The CDR3 contains 15 residues. Germline values: CDR1 SNHLY, CDR2 FYNNEI. DNA for the CDR3: TGTGCCAGCAGTGCCAGGACTAGCTCCTACAATGAGCAGTTCTTC. Protein: CASSARTSSYNEQFF.

The V and J genes are TRBV4-1 and TRBJ2-7, with 12 nucleotides matching TRBD2. V lost 4 bases and J lost 6; bases outside the gene matches: 7. This CDR3 contains 15 residues. Germline V gene lookup returns CDR1 MGHRA and CDR2 YSYEKL. The CDR3 here is CASSPTGTSGLEQYF. The CDR3 DNA reads as TGCGCCAGCAGCCCCACCGGGACTAGCGGGCTCGAGCAGTACTTC.

The CDR3 region has the DNA TGTGCCAGCTCAGGACAGGCCTTAGAAGCTTTCTTT. Residues: CASSGQALEAFF. The chain is built from TRBV18 and TRBJ1-1; 7 positions agree with TRBD1. CDR3 size: 12 residues. The junction had 5 bases not matched to a gene; V was cut back by 5 bases and J by 8 bases. Per the germline V gene, CDR1 is KGHSH and CDR2 is LQKENI.

This clone was seen only once. CDR3 loop: CASSYTGHMNTEAFF. CDR3 DNA sequence: TGTGCCAGCAGCTATACGGGACACATGAACACTGAAGCTTTCTTT. The V gene is TRBV5-6, the J gene TRBJ1-1; TRBD1 is a possible D gene (6 bases). V was clipped by 3 bases and J by 0 bases, with 12 bases between them. Germline V gene lookup returns CDR1 SGHDT and CDR2 YYEEEE. This CDR3 is 15 amino acids long.

V and J are TRBV28 and TRBJ2-2; D is unclear. The V and J ends lost 5 bases and 7 bases respectively, with 11 bases between them. The germline gives CDR1 MDHEN, CDR2 SYDVKM. CDR3 size: 13 residues. For the CDR3, the DNA is TGTGCCAGCAGTCCCGGTCTCATCGGGGAGCTGTTTTTT. Amino acids: CASSPGLIGELFF.

In regard to this clone: At one boundary the junction diverges from the germline segment, which might be a read error. The chain joins TRBV7-7 to TRBJ2-2; possibly TRBD1 for D (6 bases). Germline CDR1 SSHAT, CDR2 FNYEAQ (reference sequence). CDR3 length equals 17 residues. The CDR3 bases are TGTGCTAGCAGCCAGACAGGTGGCGAGACGAACACCGGGGAGCTGTTTTTT. This gives the protein CASSQTGGETNTGELFF.

The chain employs TRBV12-5 and TRBJ2-5, with 12 positions matching TRBD2. Germline assignment: CDR1 LGHNT and CDR2 FRNRAP. The ends lost 7 bases at V and 5 bases at J; junction bases unmatched: 8. There are 15 residues in the CDR3. CDR3 sequence (DNA): TGTGCTAGTGCCCGGACTAGCGGGATTCTGGAGACCCAGTACTTC. This encodes CASARTSGILETQYF.

V gene TRBV6-1 combines with J gene TRBJ1-2; no clear D gene. The V gene's germline CDR1 is MNHNS and CDR2 SASEGT. There are 12 residues in the CDR3. V gave up 1 base and J gave up 4 bases, with 4 bases separating them. CDR3 protein: CASSEGVYGYTF. CDR3 DNA: TGTGCCAGCAGTGAAGGAGTCTATGGCTACACCTTC.

The genes are TRBV4-2 and TRBJ2-1, with D unclear. Germline V lookup: CDR1 LGHNA, CDR2 YNFKEQ. The V end lost 0 bases, the J end lost 0 bases, and 9 bases lay between the germline ends. The CDR3 sequence is 16 residues long. CDR3 bases: TGTGCCAGCAGCCAAGATCCCGTGAGCTCCTACAATGAGCAGTTCTTC. Amino acids: CASSQDPVSSYNEQFF.

V usage is TRBV7-8 and J usage is TRBJ2-7; a weak D match, TRBD1 (6 bases). Germline values: CDR1 SGHVS, CDR2 FQNEAQ. The germline V and J ends were trimmed by 3 bases and 5 bases, with 14 bases remaining between them. The CDR3 extends over 14 amino acids. The CDR3 here is CASSFVGAVHEQYF. The DNA of the CDR3 is TGTGCCAGCAGCTTCGTGGGGGCCGTCCACGAGCAGTACTTC. Variable domain in full (rest from reference TRBV7-8 and TRBJ2-7): GAGVSQSPRYKVAKRGQDVALRCDPISGHVSLFWYQQALGQGPEFLTYFQNEAQLDKSGLPSDRFFAERPEGSVSTLKIQRTQQEDSAVYLCASSFVGAVHEQYFGPGTRLTVT.